This T cell receptor (beta chain) was sequenced for a study of blood T cell repertoires in COVID-19. Germline V gene lookup returns CDR1 SGHNT and CDR2 YENEEA. The V segment lost 1 base and the J segment 2 bases; nucleotides outside the gene matches: 3. The CDR3 length is 16 residues. Data came from immunoSEQ multiplex PCR; TCRdb stores just in-frame clones and leaves some out. Of 120,000 to 150,000 clones listed, about 85% are singletons. The origin of this receptor is a human donor with acute or convalescent COVID-19. The donor label of this sample is uncertain. Sequenced input: peripheral blood. The chain joins TRBV11-3 to TRBJ2-3, with 10 bases fitting TRBD2. CDR3 in DNA: TGTGCCAGCAGCTTAGGACTAGCGGGCCTCACAGATACGCAGTATTTT. Translating gives CASSLGLAGLTDTQYF.